The T cell receptor beta chain described here comes from a study of tissue T cells after allogeneic stem cell transplantation. Study-level findings and limits: Anatomically similar tissues had similar TCR repertoires within each patient.

Trimming at V came to 1 base and at J to 4 bases, leaving 3 bases not matched to a gene. Germline loops: CDR1 SGHSA, CDR2 FRNQAP. The length of the CDR3 is 15 residues. A remark on this clone: Its antigen is currently unknown. Any gene name here is a mouse gene name. With the read ending 1 residue before the CDR3 end, the germline J gene is used to fill in that end.

Survey-depth TCRbeta CDR3 sequencing reported V/J genes and productive frequencies. Assay used: immunoSEQ multiplex PCR; TCRdb lists only in-frame clones, some missing. The sample has over 45,000 clones, around 66% seen once. The TCR was taken from a pool of C57BL/6 mice in good health. Sequenced material: sorted cells pooled from one or two spleens. V and J are TRBV16 and TRBJ2-3, with 9 bases fitting TRBD1. The CDR3 sequence: CASSLGTGVSETLYF. CDR3 DNA (partial): TGTGCAAGCAGCTTAGGGACAGGGGTTTCAGAAACGCTGTAT. Complete variable domain (other parts from reference TRBV16 and TRBJ2-3): NAGVIQTPRHKVTGKGQEATLWCEPISGHSAVFWYRQTIVQGLEFLTYFRNQAPIDDSGMPKERFSAQMPNQSHSTLKIQSTQPQDSAVYLCASSLGTGVSETLYFGSGTRLTVL.